This entry is about one T cell receptor (beta chain). Generated by immunoSEQ multiplex PCR, the TCRdb table keeps only in-frame clones and is missing some. Among 68,000 or so clones, roughly 91% were seen once, and the ten largest hold approximately 2.9%. This record comes from a study of lymphopenia after photon versus proton radiotherapy. V was cut by 3 bases and J by 2 bases, with 11 bases left in between. CDR3 length equals 14 residues. In germline, CDR1 is KGHSH, CDR2 LQKENI. The starting material was peripheral blood, obtained from a patient treated with photon-based radiotherapy. This receptor was taken from an older woman with pancreatic cancer. The chain employs TRBV18 and TRBJ2-7, with D tentatively TRBD2 (6 bases). The CDR3 DNA sequence: TGTGCCAGCTCACCCCCGGGAGTAGCCTACGAGCAGTACTTC. This translates into CASSPPGVAYEQYF.